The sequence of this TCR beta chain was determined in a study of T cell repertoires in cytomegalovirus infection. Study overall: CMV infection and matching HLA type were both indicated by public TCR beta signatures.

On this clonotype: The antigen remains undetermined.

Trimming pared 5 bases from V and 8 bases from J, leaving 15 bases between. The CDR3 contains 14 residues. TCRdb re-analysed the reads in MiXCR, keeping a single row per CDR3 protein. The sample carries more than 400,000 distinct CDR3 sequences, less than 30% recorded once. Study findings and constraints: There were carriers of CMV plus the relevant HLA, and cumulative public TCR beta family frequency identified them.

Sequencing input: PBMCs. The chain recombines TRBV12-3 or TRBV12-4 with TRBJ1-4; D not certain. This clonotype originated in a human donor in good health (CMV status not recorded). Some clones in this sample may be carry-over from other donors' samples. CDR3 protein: CASSNRGIDEKLFF. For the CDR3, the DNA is TGTGCCAGCAGTAACCGAGGCATCGACGAAAAACTGTTTTTT.